A selection of T cell receptor beta chains follows, all from one sample in a study of blood T cell repertoires in COVID-19. Assay used: immunoSEQ multiplex PCR; TCRdb lists only in-frame clones, some missing. This sample has under 140,000 clones; 80% to 90% occur once, and the top ten carry about 15%. Sequences were obtained from peripheral blood. These TCRs come from a woman in her fifties or sixties with acute or convalescent COVID-19. CDR3s include the opening cysteine and the closing phenylalanine or tryptophan. Each record gives: D gene, J gene, clone size, V gene, CDR3 protein, CDR3 DNA. D genes are given only for firm matches. Clone size is stated in some rows and not others, as once, few, many or a class when expanded.

D: TRBD1; J: TRBJ2-2; size: -; V: TRBV5-1; CDR3: CASSVMDRQNTGELFF; DNA: TGCGCCAGCAGCGTAATGGACAGGCAAAACACCGGGGAGCTGTTTTTT
D: -; J: TRBJ1-2; size: -; V: TRBV10-3; CDR3: CAISETDYGYTF; DNA: TGTGCCATCAGTGAAACGGACTATGGCTACACCTTC
D: -; J: TRBJ2-2; size: -; V: TRBV30; CDR3: CAWRRQNTGELFF; DNA: TGTGCCTGGAGGCGACAGAACACCGGGGAGCTGTTTTTT
D: -; J: TRBJ1-6; size: -; V: TRBV4-2; CDR3: CASSQEEKGAYNSPLHF; DNA: TGTGCCAGCAGCCAAGAAGAAAAAGGGGCCTATAATTCACCCCTCCACTTT
D: TRBD1; J: TRBJ1-2; size: few; V: TRBV3-1/TRBV3-2; CDR3: CASSPQTGGHGYTF; DNA: TGTGCCAGCAGCCCTCAGACAGGGGGGCATGGCTACACCTTC
D: TRBD2; J: TRBJ2-3; size: -; V: TRBV9; CDR3: CASSVGASGRTDTQYF; DNA: TGTGCCAGCAGCGTAGGTGCTAGCGGCCGCACAGATACGCAGTATTTT
D: -; J: TRBJ1-1; size: -; V: TRBV2; CDR3: CATGGPQNTEAFF; DNA: TGTGCCACGGGGGGACCCCAGAACACTGAAGCTTTCTTT
D: TRBD1; J: TRBJ2-1; size: -; V: TRBV3-1/TRBV3-2; CDR3: CASSLLTGGRYNEQFF; DNA: TGTGCCAGCAGCCTATTAACAGGGGGCCGGTACAATGAGCAGTTCTTC
D: -; J: TRBJ2-7; size: -; V: TRBV7-2; CDR3: CASSLSGNYEQYF; DNA: TGTGCCAGCAGCTTATCAGGTAACTACGAGCAGTACTTC